These 21 T cell receptor beta chains came from one sample sequenced in a study of blood T cell repertoires in COVID-19. Sequenced by immunoSEQ multiplex PCR; TCRdb stores in-frame clones only, minus some. The sample has fewer than 250,000 clones, 80% to 95% seen once. Material for sequencing was peripheral blood. The receptors originated from a man aged 55-75 years with COVID-19, enrolled during active disease.

V is TRBV4-1 and J is TRBJ2-3, with 9 positions matching TRBD1. Per germline, CDR1 MGHRA and CDR2 YSYEKL. The CDR3 consists of 14 residues. V shed 2 bases and J 12 bases; nucleotides not matched to a gene: 9. The CDR3 DNA is TGCGCCAGCAGCCAAAAAGACAGGGGGATAGTTCAGTATTTT. Translating gives CASSQKDRGIVQYF.

This chain uses TRBV24-1 with TRBJ2-7, with 8 bases aligning to TRBD1. Germline V gene data show CDR1 as KGHDR and CDR2 as SFDVKD. This CDR3 has 15 residues. Trimming removed 3 bases from V and 5 bases from J; junction bases left unmatched: 8. The CDR3 here is CATSDAGTGGNEQYF. Here the CDR3 DNA reads TGTGCCACCAGTGATGCCGGGACAGGTGGAAACGAGCAGTACTTC.

V is TRBV5-6 and J is TRBJ2-1, with TRBD1 matching 9 bases. Germline V gene lookup returns CDR1 SGHDT and CDR2 YYEEEE. J lost 4 bases, V lost 3 bases, and 5 bases had no gene match. The CDR3 runs 15 residues. This CDR3 is CASSSRDREYNEQFF. CDR3 DNA sequence: TGTGCCAGCAGCTCCCGGGACAGGGAATACAATGAGCAGTTCTTC.

The V call is TRBV11-1, the J call TRBJ2-1, with 14 bases lining up with TRBD2. This CDR3 is built from 14 residues. The trim removed 5 bases at V and 11 bases at J, leaving 5 bases unmatched. CDR1 and CDR2 from the germline V gene are SGHAT and FQDESV (reference sequence). The CDR3 is CASSGLAGGGQQFF. The CDR3, as DNA: TGTGCCAGCAGCGGACTAGCGGGGGGCGGCCAGCAGTTCTTC. Together with reference TRBV11-1 and TRBJ2-1, the CDR3 gives the full variable domain: EAEVAQSPRYKITEKSQAVAFWCDPISGHATLYWYRQILGQGPELLVQFQDESVVDDSQLPKDRFSAERLKGVDSTLKIQPAELGDSAMYLCASSGLAGGGQQFFGPGTRLTVL.

The gene calls are TRBV6-2 or TRBV6-3 and TRBJ2-3; TRBD2 might be the D (6 bases). With 2 bases removed from V and 7 bases from J, the gap between germline ends came to 13 bases. This CDR3 comprises 14 residues. Germline-derived CDR1 and CDR2 are MNHEY and SVGEGT. CDR3 nucleotide sequence: TGTGCCAGCAGTTACCCCCCACGGGGGAATACGCAGTATTTT. This sequence encodes CASSYPPRGNTQYF.

This chain joins TRBV19 and TRBJ1-5, with D maybe TRBD1 (6 bases). Trimming took off 3 bases at V and 6 bases at J, with 15 bases between the two ends. This CDR3 is built from 15 residues. Germline assignment: CDR1 LNHDA and CDR2 SQIVND (reference sequence). CDR3 in amino acids: CASSILWGGLQPQHF. As DNA, the CDR3 is TGTGCCAGTAGTATTCTTTGGGGGGGCCTTCAGCCCCAGCATTTT.

The rearrangement uses TRBV19 and TRBJ1-5, with 9 bases fitting TRBD1. Losses at the gene ends were 3 bases for V and 7 bases for J; bases not matched to a gene: 7. CDR3 size: 15 residues. The V gene's germline CDR1 is LNHDA and CDR2 SQIVND (reference sequence). DNA of the CDR3: TGTGCCAGTAGTATCTACAGGGGGACAGGGCAGCCCCAGCATTTT. Protein: CASSIYRGTGQPQHF.

The V call is TRBV4-2, the J call TRBJ2-1, with TRBD2 matching over 9 bases. V was clipped by 1 base and J by 13 bases; unmatched bases: 14. The length of the CDR3 is 16 residues. Looked up from germline, CDR1 is LGHNA and CDR2 is YNFKEQ. CDR3 bases: TGTGCCAGCAGCCAAGGGACGGCGGAGGGACTAGCAACCCAGTTCTTC. It specifies CASSQGTAEGLATQFF.

The V gene is TRBV6-2 or TRBV6-3, the J gene TRBJ2-1, with 8 bases matching TRBD2. Germline assignment: CDR1 MNHEY and CDR2 SVGEGT. There are 17 residues in the CDR3. The J segment lost 3 bases and the V segment lost 4 bases, leaving 11 bases of the junction unmatched. The CDR3 nucleotides are TGTGCCAGCAGTTTCGTTCTTGTTAGCGGGAACTACAATGAGCAGTTCTTC. Amino acid sequence: CASSFVLVSGNYNEQFF.

This chain connects TRBV5-6 to TRBJ1-2; weak D call: TRBD1 (5 bases). CDR3 size: 14 residues. Per the germline V gene, CDR1 is SGHDT and CDR2 is YYEEEE. Trimming stripped 5 bases from V and 5 bases from J, with 16 bases between. The CDR3 DNA reads TGTGCCAGCAGTAAAGGGGTCCTCGAATATGGCTACACCTTC. Translating it yields CASSKGVLEYGYTF.

The rearrangement links TRBV18 to TRBJ1-3; possible D gene TRBD1, 6 bases. CDR1 KGHSH and CDR2 LQKENI come from the germline V gene. Between the trimmed V and J ends, which lost 4 bases and 0 bases, there was a span of 13 bases. The CDR3 extends over 16 amino acids. The DNA of the CDR3 is TGTGCCAGCTCACGGGACACGATGAGCTCTGGAAACACCATATATTTT. Encoded protein: CASSRDTMSSGNTIYF.

V usage is TRBV19 and J usage is TRBJ2-1, with 7 nucleotides matching TRBD2. CDR1 and CDR2 from the germline V gene are LNHDA and SQIVND (reference sequence). V lost 10 bases to trimming and J lost 4 bases; unmatched junction nucleotides: 4. This CDR3 region has 12 residues. The DNA of the CDR3 is TGTGCCACCCGGGGGGATTACAATGAGCAGTTCTTC. Translating it yields CATRGDYNEQFF.

The V call is TRBV5-1, the J call TRBJ2-7; TRBD2 agrees at 8 bases. After removal of 1 base from V and 5 bases from J, the junction contained 5 bases not matched to a gene. CDR1 and CDR2 (germline): SGHRS, YFSETQ. The CDR3 extends over 14 amino acids. CDR3 region: CASSLRGGGHEQYF. In DNA, the CDR3 is TGCGCCAGCAGCTTGAGGGGCGGGGGGCACGAGCAGTACTTC.

The gene calls are TRBV7-3 and TRBJ1-1; D is ambiguous. The V and J ends lost 6 bases and 3 bases respectively, with 11 bases between them. Germline V gene lookup returns CDR1 SGHTA and CDR2 FQGTGA. CDR3 length equals 13 residues. The CDR3 sequence is CASSNTAHTEAFF. The CDR3 nucleotides read TGTGCCAGCAGTAATACAGCACACACTGAAGCTTTCTTT.

In DNA, the CDR3 is TGTGCCAGAAGCCCCTGGCGGGCGGGGAATTCACCCCTCCACTTT. Its protein is CARSPWRAGNSPLHF. The chain couples TRBV5-3 to TRBJ1-6, with D uncertain. TRBV5-3 is an ORF for which the function is uncertain. The CDR3 contains 15 residues. Trimming pared 4 bases from V and 7 bases from J, leaving 15 bases between.

This chain joins TRBV28 and TRBJ2-1; 8 positions match TRBD2. Per the germline V gene, CDR1 is MDHEN and CDR2 is SYDVKM. The CDR3 has 16 amino acids. The ends lost 6 bases at V and 2 bases at J; junction bases unmatched: 9. The CDR3 DNA follows: TGTGCCAGCAGACTATGGGCGGGAGGTACCTACAATGAGCAGTTCTTC. It is translated as CASRLWAGGTYNEQFF.

V usage is TRBV19 and J usage is TRBJ2-1; D remains ambiguous. Germline V gene data show CDR1 as LNHDA and CDR2 as SQIVND (reference sequence). The ends were cut back, 1 base at V and 0 bases at J, with 10 bases in the middle. The CDR3 runs 16 residues. The CDR3 region is CASSIGGSFSYNEQFF. The CDR3 nucleotides are TGTGCCAGTAGTATAGGTGGTAGCTTCTCCTACAATGAGCAGTTCTTC.

The chain combines TRBV6-5 with TRBJ1-2, with a possible D match to TRBD1 (5 bases). In germline, CDR1 is MNHEY, CDR2 SVGAGI. The CDR3 has 14 amino acids. V dropped 5 bases and J dropped 2 bases, with 12 bases sitting between them. CDR3 sequence (DNA): TGTGCCAGCAGTAGCTTCTCAGGGAACTATGGCTACACCTTC. Translating gives CASSSFSGNYGYTF.

The rearrangement uses TRBV30 and TRBJ1-5; TRBD1 matches at 10 bases. V trimming: 7 bases; J trimming: 5 bases; junction bases outside the gene matches: 11. The CDR3 extends over 15 amino acids. The germline gives CDR1 GTSNPN, CDR2 SVGIG (reference sequence). CDR3 nucleotide sequence: TGTGCCTTGAAAGTGGACAGGGGGAGGGATCAGCCCCAGCATTTT. It yields the protein CALKVDRGRDQPQHF.

This chain connects TRBV5-1 to TRBJ2-2; TRBD2 agrees at 7 bases. Trimming took 3 bases from V and 4 from J; bases not matched to a gene: 9. The CDR3 has 16 amino acids. Per germline, CDR1 SGHRS and CDR2 YFSETQ. The CDR3 DNA is TGCGCCAGCAGCTCCCGCGGGCCTAGCGGCACCGGGGAGCTGTTTTTT. This translates into CASSSRGPSGTGELFF.

V usage is TRBV25-1 and J usage is TRBJ1-6, with 8 nucleotides matching TRBD1. The CDR3 covers 14 residues. From germline, CDR1 is MGHDK and CDR2 SYGVNS. Losses at the gene ends were 8 bases for V and 5 bases for J; bases not matched to a gene: 5. The CDR3 protein is CASREQGDNSPLHF. In DNA form, the CDR3 reads TGTGCCAGCCGCGAACAGGGGGATAATTCACCCCTCCACTTT.